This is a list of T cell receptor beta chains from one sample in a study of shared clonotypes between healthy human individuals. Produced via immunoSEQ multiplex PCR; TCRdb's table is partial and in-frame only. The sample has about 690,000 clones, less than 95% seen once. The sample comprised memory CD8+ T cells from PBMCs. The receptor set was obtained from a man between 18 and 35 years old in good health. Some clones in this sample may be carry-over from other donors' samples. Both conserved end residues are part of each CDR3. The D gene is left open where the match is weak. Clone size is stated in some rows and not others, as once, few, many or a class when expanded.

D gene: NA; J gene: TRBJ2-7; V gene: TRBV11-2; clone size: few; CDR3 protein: CASSTDWGSYEQYF; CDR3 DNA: TGTGCCAGCAGCACCGACTGGGGGTCGTACGAGCAGTACTTC
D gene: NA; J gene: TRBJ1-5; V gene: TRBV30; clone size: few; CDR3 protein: CAWSVGGNNQPQHF; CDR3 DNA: TGTGCCTGGAGTGTGGGAGGGAACAATCAGCCCCAGCATTTT
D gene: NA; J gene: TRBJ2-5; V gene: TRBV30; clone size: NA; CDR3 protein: CAWNIGRETQYF; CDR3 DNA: TGTGCCTGGAACATCGGGCGGGAGACCCAGTACTTC
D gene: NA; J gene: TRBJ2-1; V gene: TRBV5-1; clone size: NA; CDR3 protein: CASSIIPGNEQFF; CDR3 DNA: TGCGCCAGCAGCATCATTCCAGGGAATGAGCAGTTCTTC
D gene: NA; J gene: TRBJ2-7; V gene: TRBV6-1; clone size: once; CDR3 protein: CAVGGPMQF; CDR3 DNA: TGTGCCGTCGGCGGCCCGATGCAATTC
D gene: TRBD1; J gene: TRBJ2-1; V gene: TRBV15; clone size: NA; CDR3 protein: CATSRTGVSRGWQFF; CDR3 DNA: TGTGCCACCAGCAGGACAGGGGTGAGCCGGGGGTGGCAGTTCTTC
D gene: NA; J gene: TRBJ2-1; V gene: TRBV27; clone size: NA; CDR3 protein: CASSNGNGEFF; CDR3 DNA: TGTGCCAGCAGTAACGGTAACGGTGAGTTCTTC
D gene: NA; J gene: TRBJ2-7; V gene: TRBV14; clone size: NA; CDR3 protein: CASSNRGLRGEQYF; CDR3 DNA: TGTGCCAGCAGCAATCGGGGATTAAGAGGCGAGCAGTACTTC
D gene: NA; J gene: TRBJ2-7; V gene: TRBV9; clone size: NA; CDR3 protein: CASSLGTGTPYEQYF; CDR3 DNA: TGTGCCAGCAGCCTTGGCACCGGGACCCCCTACGAGCAGTACTTC
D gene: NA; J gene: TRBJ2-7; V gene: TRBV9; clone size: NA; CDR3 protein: CASSPRSGGFYEQYF; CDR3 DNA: TGTGCCAGCAGCCCCCGGTCGGGGGGCTTTTACGAGCAGTACTTC
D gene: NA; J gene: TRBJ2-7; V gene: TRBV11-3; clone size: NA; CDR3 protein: CASSLEGDGHSYEQYF; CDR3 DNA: TGTGCCAGCAGCTTAGAAGGGGACGGACACTCCTACGAGCAGTACTTC
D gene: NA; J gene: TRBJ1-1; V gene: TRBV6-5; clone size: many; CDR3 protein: CASRKGDLTDTEAFF; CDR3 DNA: TGTGCCAGCAGGAAGGGGGACCTTACGGACACTGAAGCTTTCTTT
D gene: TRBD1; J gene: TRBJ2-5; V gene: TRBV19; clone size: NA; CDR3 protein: CASSIEGQGYGTQYF; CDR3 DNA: TGTGCCAGTAGTATAGAGGGACAGGGGTACGGGACCCAGTACTTC
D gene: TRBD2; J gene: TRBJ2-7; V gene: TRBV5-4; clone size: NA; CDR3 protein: CASSTGTSGIYEQYF; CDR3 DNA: TGTGCCAGCAGCACCGGGACTAGCGGGATCTACGAGCAGTACTTC
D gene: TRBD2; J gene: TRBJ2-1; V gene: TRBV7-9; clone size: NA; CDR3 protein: CASSLRRGIYNEQFF; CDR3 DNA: TGTGCCAGCAGCTTAAGGCGGGGGATTTACAATGAGCAGTTCTTC
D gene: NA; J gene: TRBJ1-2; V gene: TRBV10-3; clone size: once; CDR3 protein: CASEDSFNYGYTF; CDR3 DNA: TGTGCCTCGGAAGACAGCTTTAACTATGGCTACACCTTC
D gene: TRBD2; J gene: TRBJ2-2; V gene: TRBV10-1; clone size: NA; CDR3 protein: CASSSGRAGELFF; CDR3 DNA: TGCGCCAGCAGTAGCGGGAGGGCCGGGGAGCTGTTTTTT
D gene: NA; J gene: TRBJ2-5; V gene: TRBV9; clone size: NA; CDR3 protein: CASSVSSGLGETQYF; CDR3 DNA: TGTGCCAGCAGCGTTTCCAGCGGGTTAGGAGAGACCCAGTACTTC
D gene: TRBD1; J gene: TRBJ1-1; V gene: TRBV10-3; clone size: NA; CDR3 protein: CAISKGQEAFF; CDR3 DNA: TGTGCCATCAGTAAGGGACAGGAAGCTTTCTTT
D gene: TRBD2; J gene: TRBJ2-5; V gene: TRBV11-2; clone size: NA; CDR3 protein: CASSKKSFASGGQETQYF; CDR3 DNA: TGTGCCAGCAGCAAGAAGTCTTTCGCTAGCGGAGGACAAGAGACCCAGTACTTC
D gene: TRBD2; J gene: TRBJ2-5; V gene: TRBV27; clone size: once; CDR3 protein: CASSRGTTSEETQYF; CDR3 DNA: TGTGCCAGCAGCCGGGGGACTACCTCAGAAGAGACCCAGTACTTC
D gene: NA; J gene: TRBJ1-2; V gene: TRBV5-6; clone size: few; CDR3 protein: CASSLGSNYGYTF; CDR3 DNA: TGTGCCAGCAGCTTAGGGTCCAACTATGGCTACACCTTC
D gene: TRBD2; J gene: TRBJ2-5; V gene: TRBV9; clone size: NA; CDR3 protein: CASSVASGIQETQYF; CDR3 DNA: TGTGCCAGCAGCGTGGCTAGCGGGATCCAAGAGACCCAGTACTTC
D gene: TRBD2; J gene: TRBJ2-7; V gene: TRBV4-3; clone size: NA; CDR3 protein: CASSQGTSGSSYEQYF; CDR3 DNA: TGCGCCAGCAGCCAAGGAACTAGCGGGAGCTCTTACGAGCAGTACTTC
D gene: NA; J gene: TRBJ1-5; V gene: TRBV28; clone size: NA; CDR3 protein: CASTQPMTAGQPQHF; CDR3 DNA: TGTGCCAGCACACAACCCATGACTGCGGGTCAGCCCCAGCATTTT
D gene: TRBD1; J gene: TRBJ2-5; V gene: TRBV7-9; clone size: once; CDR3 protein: CASSHMGQGVPETQYF; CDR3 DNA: TGTGCCAGCAGTCATATGGGACAGGGGGTCCCAGAGACCCAGTACTTC
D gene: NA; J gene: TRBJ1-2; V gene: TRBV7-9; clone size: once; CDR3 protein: CASSLVFGGDKPFYGYTF; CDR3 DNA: TGTGCCAGCAGCTTAGTTTTTGGAGGAGATAAGCCTTTCTATGGCTACACCTTC
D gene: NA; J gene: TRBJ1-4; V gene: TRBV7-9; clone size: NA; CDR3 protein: CASSFNHGGTEDEKLFF; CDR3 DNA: TGTGCCAGCAGCTTCAATCACGGCGGGACGGAGGATGAAAAACTGTTTTTT
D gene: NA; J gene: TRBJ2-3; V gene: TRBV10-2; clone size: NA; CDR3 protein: CASSVGAPTDTQYF; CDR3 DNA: TGCGCCAGCAGTGTAGGAGCCCCCACAGATACGCAGTATTTT
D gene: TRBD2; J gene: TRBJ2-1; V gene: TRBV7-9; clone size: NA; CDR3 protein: CASSSTSGRLNEQFF; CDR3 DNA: TGTGCCAGCAGCTCAACTAGCGGGAGGCTCAATGAGCAGTTCTTC
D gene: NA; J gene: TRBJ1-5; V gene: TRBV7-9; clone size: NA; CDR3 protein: CASSGPNSNQPQHF; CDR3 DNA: TGTGCCAGCAGCGGTCCGAATAGCAATCAGCCCCAGCATTTT
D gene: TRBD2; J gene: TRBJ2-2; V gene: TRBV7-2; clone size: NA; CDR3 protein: CASSFPGAGVSTGELFF; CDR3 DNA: TGTGCCAGCAGCTTCCCCGGGGCGGGAGTGAGCACCGGGGAGCTGTTTTTT
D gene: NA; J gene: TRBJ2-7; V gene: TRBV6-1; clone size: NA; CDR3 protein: CASSEAGPVTREQYF; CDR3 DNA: TGTGCCAGCAGTGAAGCCGGACCCGTTACTAGAGAGCAGTACTTC
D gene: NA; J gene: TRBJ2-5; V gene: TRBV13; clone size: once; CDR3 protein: CASSLGRKETQYF; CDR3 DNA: TGTGCCAGCAGCTTAGGCCGGAAAGAGACCCAGTACTTC
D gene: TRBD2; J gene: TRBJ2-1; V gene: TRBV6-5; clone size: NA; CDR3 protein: CASSSGLAGVGQFF; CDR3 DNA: TGTGCCAGCAGCTCCGGACTAGCGGGAGTCGGGCAGTTCTTC
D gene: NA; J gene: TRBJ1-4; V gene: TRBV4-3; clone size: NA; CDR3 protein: CASSQGPLKKLFF; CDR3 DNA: TGCGCCAGCAGCCAAGGCCCCCTAAAAAAACTGTTTTTT
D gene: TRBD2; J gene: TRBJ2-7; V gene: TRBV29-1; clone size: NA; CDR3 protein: CSVEGGGGYEQYF; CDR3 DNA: TGCAGCGTTGAAGGGGGGGGAGGCTACGAGCAGTACTTC
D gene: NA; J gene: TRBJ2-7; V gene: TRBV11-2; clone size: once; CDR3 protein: CASSSGGAFNYEQYF; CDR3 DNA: TGTGCCAGCAGCTCGGGTGGGGCCTTCAACTACGAGCAGTACTTC
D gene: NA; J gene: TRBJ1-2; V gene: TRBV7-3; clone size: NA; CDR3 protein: CASNPWAFPLDYGYTF; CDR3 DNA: TGTGCCAGCAACCCCTGGGCATTTCCACTAGACTATGGCTACACCTTC
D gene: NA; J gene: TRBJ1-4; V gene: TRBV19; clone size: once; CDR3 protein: CASNSPDGFNEKLFF; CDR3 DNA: TGTGCCAGTAACTCCCCGGACGGATTTAATGAAAAACTGTTTTTT
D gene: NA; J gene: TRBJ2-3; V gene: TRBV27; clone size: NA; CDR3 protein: CASSFLLFPKSTDTQYF; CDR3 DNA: TGTGCCAGCAGTTTTCTTTTGTTTCCCAAAAGCACAGATACGCAGTATTTT
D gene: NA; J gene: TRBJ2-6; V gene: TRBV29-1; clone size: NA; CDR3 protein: CSVWVGGANVLTF; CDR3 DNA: TGCAGCGTATGGGTTGGTGGGGCCAACGTCCTGACTTTC
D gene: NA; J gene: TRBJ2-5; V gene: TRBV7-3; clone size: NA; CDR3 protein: CASSSGPGETQYF; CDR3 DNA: TGTGCCAGCAGCTCGGGCCCCGGGGAGACCCAGTACTTC
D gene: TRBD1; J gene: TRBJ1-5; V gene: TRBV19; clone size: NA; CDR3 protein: CASRNGQGHQPQHF; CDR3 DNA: TGTGCCAGTAGAAACGGACAGGGCCATCAGCCCCAGCATTTT
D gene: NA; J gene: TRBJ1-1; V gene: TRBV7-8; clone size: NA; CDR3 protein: CASSPSGAGTEAFF; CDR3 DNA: TGTGCCAGCAGCCCCTCCGGGGCGGGCACTGAAGCTTTCTTT
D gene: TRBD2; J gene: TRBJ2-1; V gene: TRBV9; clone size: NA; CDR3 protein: CASSAGTSGSVYNEQFF; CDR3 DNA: TGTGCCAGCAGCGCAGGGACTAGCGGGAGCGTCTACAATGAGCAGTTCTTC
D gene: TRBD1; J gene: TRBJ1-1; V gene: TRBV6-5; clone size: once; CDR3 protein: CASSVGQGVTEAFF; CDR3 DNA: TGTGCCAGCAGTGTTGGACAGGGCGTCACTGAAGCTTTCTTT
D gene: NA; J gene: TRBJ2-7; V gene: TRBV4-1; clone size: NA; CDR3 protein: CASSQDWSYEQYF; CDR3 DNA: TGCGCCAGCAGCCAAGATTGGAGTTACGAGCAGTACTTC
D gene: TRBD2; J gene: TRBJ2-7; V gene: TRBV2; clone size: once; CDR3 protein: CASSEGIPGGEWYEQYF; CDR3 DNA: TGTGCCAGCAGTGAAGGGATCCCGGGGGGGGAGTGGTACGAGCAGTACTTC
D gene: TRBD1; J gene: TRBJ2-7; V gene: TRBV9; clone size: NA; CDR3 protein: CASSENRGEHYEQYF; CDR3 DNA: TGTGCTAGCAGCGAAAACAGGGGGGAGCACTACGAGCAGTACTTC
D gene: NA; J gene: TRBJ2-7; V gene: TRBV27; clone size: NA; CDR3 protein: CASQRGRDVGHEQYF; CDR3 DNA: TGTGCCTCCCAAAGGGGGAGGGATGTGGGCCACGAGCAGTACTTC
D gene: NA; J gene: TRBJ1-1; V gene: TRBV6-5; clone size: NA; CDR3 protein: CASSYSEGVAEAFF; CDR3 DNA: TGTGCCAGCAGTTACTCGGAGGGGGTAGCTGAAGCTTTCTTT
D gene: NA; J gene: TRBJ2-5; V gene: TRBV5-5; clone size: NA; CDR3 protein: CASSSDSGKGTQYF; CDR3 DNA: TGTGCCAGCAGCAGCGACAGTGGGAAAGGGACCCAGTACTTC